The 29 T cell receptor beta chains listed next were all sequenced from one sample in a study of blood T cell repertoires in COVID-19. Sequencing was performed with immunoSEQ multiplex PCR; in TCRdb, only in-frame clones are kept and a portion is missing. The table has some 190,000 clones, about four fifths seen once. Sequencing was performed on peripheral blood. The receptors stem from a man aged 55 to 70 with acute or convalescent COVID-19.

This clone was recorded only once. This chain joins TRBV9 and TRBJ1-2; D gene uncertain. The CDR3 runs to 14 residues. CDR1 and CDR2 (germline): SGDLS, YYNGEE. V lost 3 bases to trimming and J lost 0 bases, with 9 bases between them. In DNA, the CDR3 is TGTGCCAGCAGCGCAGAGACTTCTAACTATGGCTACACCTTC. Translating gives CASSAETSNYGYTF.

The chain employs TRBV19 and TRBJ2-1, with 10 bases fitting TRBD1. The CDR3 totals 16 residues. V was clipped by 4 bases and J by 2 bases; unmatched bases: 5. Per the germline V gene, CDR1 is LNHDA and CDR2 is SQIVND (reference sequence). The CDR3 sequence is CASSTGQGGTYNEQFF. CDR3 sequence (DNA): TGTGCCAGTAGTACCGGACAGGGGGGCACCTACAATGAGCAGTTCTTC.

The rearrangement links TRBV7-3 to TRBJ1-1; possibly TRBD1 for D (6 bases). Trimming left V 3 bases short and J 2 bases short, with 7 bases between. CDR3 length equals 13 residues. The germline CDR1 and CDR2 sequences are SGHTA and FQGTGA. The CDR3 sequence: CASSFGTNTEAFF. DNA of the CDR3: TGTGCCAGCAGCTTCGGGACAAACACTGAAGCTTTCTTT.

This chain joins TRBV6-2 or TRBV6-3 and TRBJ1-5; D is ambiguous. The V end lost 0 bases, the J end lost 1 base, and 13 bases lay between the germline ends. The CDR3 runs 17 residues. Germline CDR1 MNHEY, CDR2 SVGEGT. The CDR3 nucleotides are TGTGCCAGCAGTTACTCGAATTCAGGCAGAAGCAATCAGCCCCAGCATTTT. Translation gives CASSYSNSGRSNQPQHF.

V usage is TRBV3-1 (or the pseudogene TRBV3-2) and J usage is TRBJ1-1; 7 bases align to TRBD1. This CDR3 region has 13 residues. CDR1 LGHDT and CDR2 YNNKEL come from the germline V gene (reference sequence). J gave up 8 bases and V 3 bases, and 6 bases lay outside the gene matches. The CDR3 DNA sequence: TGTGCCAGCAGCCATGCAACGGGACAGGAAGCTTTCTTT. Residues: CASSHATGQEAFF.

The chain has TRBV11-2 and TRBJ1-5; D uncertain. The CDR3 has 13 residues. In germline, CDR1 is SGHAT, CDR2 FQNNGV. V was pared by 3 bases and J by 1 base, with 4 bases between. CDR3 coding DNA: TGTGCCAGCAGCTTCGTGAGCAATCAGCCCCAGCATTTT. This translates into CASSFVSNQPQHF.

This clone has a handful of counts. J is TRBJ2-7 and V is TRBV10-3; possibly TRBD2 for D (6 bases). CDR3 size: 14 residues. From germline, CDR1 is ENHRY and CDR2 SYGVKD. V lost 5 bases and J lost 0, with 11 bases in between. CDR3 loop: CAISKDGGSYEQYF. CDR3 DNA sequence: TGTGCCATCAGTAAGGACGGGGGCTCCTACGAGCAGTACTTC.

This clone was found a few times. V usage is TRBV29-1 and J usage is TRBJ1-1; D perhaps matches TRBD1 (6 bases). Germline V lookup: CDR1 SQVTM, CDR2 ANQGSEA. The germline V and J ends were trimmed by 7 bases and 3 bases, with 12 bases remaining between them. The CDR3 totals 12 residues. CDR3 in DNA: TGCAGCGGGACAGCGTTGGACACTGAAGCTTTCTTT. Protein product: CSGTALDTEAFF. Together with reference TRBV29-1 and TRBJ1-1, the CDR3 gives the full variable domain: SAVISQKPSRDICQRGTSLTIQCQVDSQVTMMFWYRQQPGQSLTLIATANQGSEATYESGFVIDKFPISRPNLTFSTLTVSNMSPEDSSIYLCSGTALDTEAFFGQGTRLTVV.

The chain employs TRBV18 and TRBJ2-7; 8 bases map to TRBD2. Germline values: CDR1 KGHSH, CDR2 LQKENI. The junction had 3 bases not matched to a gene; V was cut back by 2 bases and J by 3 bases. The CDR3 contains 14 residues. The CDR3 loop is CASSPTGGDYEQYF. CDR3 DNA sequence: TGTGCCAGCTCACCAACGGGGGGGGACTACGAGCAGTACTTC.

This clone was seen just once. The sample has other DNA sequences that encode this CDR3 too. CDR3 in amino acids: CASSPGLAGVNEQFF. The DNA of the CDR3 is TGTGCCAGCAGCCCGGGACTAGCGGGGGTCAATGAGCAGTTCTTC. This chain links TRBV7-8 with TRBJ2-1; 14 bases match TRBD2. CDR3 length equals 15 residues. The V segment lost 5 bases and the J segment 6 bases; nucleotides outside the gene matches: 3. CDR1 and CDR2 (germline): SGHVS, FQNEAQ.

V and J are TRBV6-6 and TRBJ2-1; the match to TRBD2 covers 7 bases. With V trimmed by 4 bases and J by 4 bases, 10 bases remained unmatched. Per germline, CDR1 MNHNY and CDR2 SVGAGI (reference sequence). The CDR3 spans 16 residues. CDR3: CASSLAGAASYNEQFF. DNA for the CDR3: TGTGCCAGCAGTTTGGCGGGAGCAGCTTCATACAATGAGCAGTTCTTC.

This clone was observed a few times. V is TRBV7-9 and J is TRBJ1-1; TRBD1 is a possible D gene (5 bases). The CDR3 is 14 residues long. The germline V gene encodes CDR1 SEHNR and CDR2 FQNEAQ (reference sequence). V was shortened by 4 bases and J by 3 bases, with 12 bases between the two germline ends. The CDR3 loop reads CASSSDTVHTEAFF. The CDR3 DNA reads as TGTGCCAGCAGCTCGGACACCGTTCACACTGAAGCTTTCTTT.

CDR3 sequence (DNA): TGTGCCAGCAGTTACTGGGCTAGCGGGGTCACAGATACGCAGTATTTT. This gives the protein CASSYWASGVTDTQYF. This sequence joins TRBV6-5 and TRBJ2-3; 9 nucleotides line up with TRBD2. V shed 1 base and J 2 bases; nucleotides not matched to a gene: 4. The germline CDR1 and CDR2 sequences are MNHEY and SVGAGI. The CDR3 is made up of 16 amino acids.

V is TRBV2 and J is TRBJ1-2; 11 bases agree with TRBD1. The CDR3 spans 16 residues. Trimming took 3 bases from V and 5 from J; bases not matched to a gene: 8. Germline V gives CDR1 SNHLY, CDR2 FYNNEI. The CDR3 nucleotides read TGTGCCAGCAGTGATCCCGGACAGGGGGCGAATTATGGCTACACCTTC. Amino acids: CASSDPGQGANYGYTF.

The chain uses TRBV18 and TRBJ1-5, with 8 bases fitting TRBD1. Germline lookup yields CDR1 KGHSH and CDR2 LQKENI. The CDR3 is 15 amino acids. V gave up 4 bases and J gave up 8 bases; unmatched junction bases: 10. The CDR3 sequence is CASSLGQGDIEPQHF. The CDR3 DNA sequence: TGTGCCAGCTCACTCGGACAGGGAGATATTGAGCCCCAGCATTTT.

In its sample, this clone is large. The J gene is TRBJ1-5, the V gene TRBV7-8, with 9 bases matching TRBD1. V lost 4 bases to trimming and J lost 1 base; unmatched junction nucleotides: 5. The germline V gene has CDR1 SGHVS and CDR2 FQNEAQ. This CDR3 is built from 16 residues. The CDR3 bases are TGTGCCAGCAGCTCACAGACAGGGGGGAGCAATCAGCCCCAGCATTTT. Translation gives CASSSQTGGSNQPQHF.

The V gene is TRBV7-9, the J gene TRBJ2-5, with 9 positions matching TRBD2. The CDR3 sequence is 13 residues long. Trimming removed 5 bases from V and 4 bases from J; junction bases left unmatched: 2. The germline V gene encodes CDR1 SEHNR and CDR2 FQNEAQ (reference sequence). CDR3 sequence: CASSGGLAETQYF. Written as DNA, the CDR3 is TGTGCCAGCAGCGGGGGACTAGCAGAGACCCAGTACTTC.

The J gene is TRBJ1-3, the V gene TRBV11-2; no reliable D call. V lost 0 bases to trimming and J lost 4 bases, with 16 bases between them. Looked up from germline, CDR1 is SGHAT and CDR2 is FQNNGV. This CDR3 region has 17 residues. CDR3 nucleotide sequence: TGTGCCAGCAGCTTAGATCGGCCCGGGGAATCCGGAAACACCATATATTTT. Encoded protein: CASSLDRPGESGNTIYF.

This clone was observed a single time. J is TRBJ1-4 and V is TRBV27, with D tentatively TRBD1 (5 bases). Trimming shortened V by 2 bases and J by 5 bases, and 9 bases separated the two germline ends. CDR1 MNHEY and CDR2 SMNVEV come from the germline V gene (reference sequence). The CDR3 extends over 14 amino acids. The CDR3 protein is CASSLGAGNEKLFF. In DNA form, the CDR3 reads TGTGCCAGCAGTTTAGGCGCAGGGAATGAAAAACTGTTTTTT.

This clone has more than one count but fewer than ten. This rearrangement joins TRBV3-1 (or the pseudogene TRBV3-2) to TRBJ1-2; 8 nucleotides agree with TRBD1. The germline V gene has CDR1 LGHDT and CDR2 YNNKEL (reference sequence). Losses at the gene ends were 6 bases for V and 4 bases for J; bases not matched to a gene: 7. The CDR3 spans 14 residues. The DNA for the CDR3 is TGTGCCAGCAGTCCTGGACAGGGTGGCTATGGCTACACCTTC. Its protein is CASSPGQGGYGYTF.

The sample holds a few counts of this clone. The chain has TRBV10-3 and TRBJ1-2, with 10 bases aligning to TRBD1. Trimming removed 4 bases from V and 7 bases from J; junction bases left unmatched: 6. The CDR3 has 14 amino acids. Germline V CDR1 and CDR2: ENHRY, SYGVKD. For the CDR3, the DNA is TGTGCCATCAGTGGGGACAGGGGAATAGGTGGCTACACCTTC. Translation: CAISGDRGIGGYTF.

The chain carries TRBV5-4 and TRBJ2-1; 10 nucleotides agree with TRBD2. The CDR3 extends over 15 amino acids. Unmatched junction bases numbered 5, after V lost 4 bases and J lost 4 bases. Germline CDR1 is SGHNT and CDR2 is YYREEE (reference sequence). The CDR3 here is CASSTRAGGYNEQFF. In DNA form, the CDR3 reads TGTGCCAGCAGCACCAGAGCGGGAGGGTACAATGAGCAGTTCTTC. The full variable domain, completed using reference TRBV5-4 and TRBJ2-1, is ETGVTQSPTHLIKTRGQQVTLRCSSQSGHNTVSWYQQALGQGPQFIFQYYREEENGRGNFPPRFSGLQFPNYSSELNVNALELDDSALYLCASSTRAGGYNEQFFGPGTRLTVL.

The rearrangement uses TRBV4-3 and TRBJ2-2, with 13 bases fitting TRBD2. This CDR3 is built from 17 residues. From germline, CDR1 is LGHNA and CDR2 YSLEER. With 1 base clipped from V and 5 bases from J, the junction kept 4 bases outside the gene matches. CDR3 sequence reads: CASSQVWTSGGTGELFF. The CDR3 DNA reads as TGCGCCAGCAGCCAAGTATGGACTAGCGGGGGAACCGGGGAGCTGTTTTTT.

In its sample, this clone was seen a few times. The genes are TRBV10-2 and TRBJ1-4; 7 positions match TRBD1. The CDR3 contains 19 residues. Germline V lookup: CDR1 WSHSY, CDR2 SAAADI. V lost 0 bases, J lost 7 bases, and 17 bases stayed unmatched. CDR3 sequence (DNA): TGCGCCAGCAGTGAGTCGAAAGTTAGCCCACAGGGGTTGGGTGAAAAACTGTTTTTT. Translated: CASSESKVSPQGLGEKLFF.

V usage is TRBV19 and J usage is TRBJ1-5; 9 bases align to TRBD1. Germline CDR1 LNHDA, CDR2 SQIVND (reference sequence). The CDR3 is made up of 17 amino acids. The V gene end was trimmed by 7 bases and the J gene end by 0 bases; junction bases not matched to a gene: 10. The CDR3: CASNTLNRGLSNQPQHF. For the CDR3, the DNA is TGTGCCAGTAATACCCTTAACAGGGGGCTTAGCAATCAGCCCCAGCATTTT.

The rearrangement uses TRBV19 and TRBJ2-3; no clear D gene. This CDR3 is 12 amino acids long. Trimming shortened V by 6 bases and J by 3 bases, and 7 bases separated the two germline ends. Germline CDR1 is LNHDA and CDR2 is SQIVND (reference sequence). Here the CDR3 reads CASSHGTDTQYF. The CDR3 bases are TGTGCCAGTAGCCACGGGACAGATACGCAGTATTTT.

The chain has TRBV14 and TRBJ2-7; 10 bases agree with TRBD2. V gave up 4 bases and J gave up 2 bases; unmatched junction bases: 5. This CDR3 spans 15 amino acids. Germline CDR1 reads SGHDN; CDR2 reads FVKESK. In nucleotides, the CDR3 is TGTGCCAGCAGCCGACTAGCGGGTGCCGCCTACGAGCAGTACTTC. Translating it yields CASSRLAGAAYEQYF.

This chain joins TRBV5-5 and TRBJ1-2; 7 positions match TRBD1. The ends lost 0 bases at V and 4 bases at J; junction bases unmatched: 3. Germline loops: CDR1 SGHKS, CDR2 YYEKEE (reference sequence). The CDR3 extends over 14 amino acids. The CDR3 region has the DNA TGTGCCAGCAGCTTGGCCGACAGGGTCTATGGCTACACCTTC. This sequence encodes CASSLADRVYGYTF.

CDR3 region: CASSPDRPVGNQPQHF. The CDR3 DNA sequence: TGTGCCAGCAGCCCGGACAGGCCCGTTGGCAATCAGCCCCAGCATTTT. The J gene is TRBJ1-5, the V gene TRBV7-8; 7 bases agree with TRBD1. The CDR3 sequence is 16 residues long. Germline V gene data show CDR1 as SGHVS and CDR2 as FQNEAQ. Trimming removed 5 bases from V and 2 bases from J; junction bases left unmatched: 9.